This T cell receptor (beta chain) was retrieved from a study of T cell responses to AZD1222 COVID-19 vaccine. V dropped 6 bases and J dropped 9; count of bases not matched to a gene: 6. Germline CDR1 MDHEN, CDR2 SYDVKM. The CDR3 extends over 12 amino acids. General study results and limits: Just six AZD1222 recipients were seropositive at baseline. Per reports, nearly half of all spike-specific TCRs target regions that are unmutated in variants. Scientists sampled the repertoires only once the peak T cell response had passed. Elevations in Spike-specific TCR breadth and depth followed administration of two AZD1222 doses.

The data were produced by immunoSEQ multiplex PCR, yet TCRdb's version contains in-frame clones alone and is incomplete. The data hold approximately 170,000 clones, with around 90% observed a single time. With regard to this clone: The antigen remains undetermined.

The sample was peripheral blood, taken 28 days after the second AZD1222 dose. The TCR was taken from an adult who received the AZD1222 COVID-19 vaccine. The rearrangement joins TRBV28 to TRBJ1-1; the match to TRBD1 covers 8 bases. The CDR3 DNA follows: TGTGCCAGCAGCCAGGGACAGGTGAAAGCTTTCTTT. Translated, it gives CASSQGQVKAFF.